This T cell receptor (beta chain) comes out of a study of control samples from healthy donors and cancer patients. The assay was immunoSEQ multiplex PCR, and TCRdb's table has in-frame clones only and misses some. The table lists around 99,000 clones, over 75% of them singletons. Germline-derived CDR1 and CDR2 are SGHRS and YFSETQ. The CDR3 extends over 14 amino acids. Trimming took 4 bases from V and 7 from J; bases not matched to a gene: 8. V gene TRBV5-1 combines with J gene TRBJ1-5; 7 bases map to TRBD1. This sequence originates from a human donor in good health. The donor label of this sample is uncertain. Sequenced sample: blood. CDR3 region: CASSRTGTEQPQHF. CDR3 DNA: TGCGCCAGCAGCCGTACAGGGACAGAGCAGCCCCAGCATTTT.